Sequencing of this T cell receptor (beta chain) was carried out in a study of early T cells in non-severe SARS-CoV-2 infection. In the study overall: With bulk RNA from unsorted whole blood as input, sequencing yielded unpaired chains. Study-wide results and caveats: VDJdb matching, biased toward anti-spike CD8 responses, missed private and CD4 specificities.

This CDR3 has 14 residues. Germline V CDR1 and CDR2: DFQATT, SNEGSKA (reference sequence). The V gene lost 6 bases and the J gene lost 9 bases, with 21 bases spanning the gap. At least ten counts were recorded for this clonotype. Its target is not known. The TCR library protocol was used to attach unique molecular identifiers. These identifiers were attached to individual cDNA molecules. One entry per CDR3 protein, called by TCRdb with MiXCR from the 5' RACE reads. The repertoire has around 76,000 distinct CDR3 sequences, 12% of them found once; the top ten carry around 4.3%. V usage is TRBV20-1 and J usage is TRBJ1-5; no firm D call. The TCR originated in an adult who was a healthcare worker with PCR-confirmed SARS-CoV-2 infection or an uninfected control (not recorded which). What was sequenced was whole blood. DNA of the CDR3: TGCAGTGCAGAGAGAAGACGGGGAATATTGCCCCAGCATTTT. This sequence encodes CSAERRRGILPQHF.